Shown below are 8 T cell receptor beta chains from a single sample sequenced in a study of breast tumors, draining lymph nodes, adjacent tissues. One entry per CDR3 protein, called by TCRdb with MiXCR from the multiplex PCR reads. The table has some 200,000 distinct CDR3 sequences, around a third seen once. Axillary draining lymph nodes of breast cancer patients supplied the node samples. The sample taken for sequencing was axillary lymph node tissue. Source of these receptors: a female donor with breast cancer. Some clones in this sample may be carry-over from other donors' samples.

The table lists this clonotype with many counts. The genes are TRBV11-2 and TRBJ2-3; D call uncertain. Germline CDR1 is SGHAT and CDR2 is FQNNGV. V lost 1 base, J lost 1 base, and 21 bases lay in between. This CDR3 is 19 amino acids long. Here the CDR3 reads CASSLGTTSTFGGTDTQYF. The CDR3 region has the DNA TGTGCCAGCAGCTTAGGAACCACTTCGACGTTCGGTGGCACAGATACGCAGTATTTT. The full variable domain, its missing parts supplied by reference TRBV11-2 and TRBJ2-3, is EAGVAQSPRYKIIEKRQSVAFWCNPISGHATLYWYQQILGQGPKLLIQFQNNGVVDDSQLPKDRFSAERLKGVDSTLKIQPAKLEDSAVYLCASSLGTTSTFGGTDTQYFGPGTRLTVL.

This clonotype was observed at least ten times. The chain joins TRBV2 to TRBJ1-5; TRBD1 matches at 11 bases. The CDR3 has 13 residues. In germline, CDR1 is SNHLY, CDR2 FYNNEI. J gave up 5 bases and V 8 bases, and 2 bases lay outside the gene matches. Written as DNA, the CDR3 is TGTGCCAGCGGACAGGGGGCGTATCAGCCCCAGCATTTT. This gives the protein CASGQGAYQPQHF.

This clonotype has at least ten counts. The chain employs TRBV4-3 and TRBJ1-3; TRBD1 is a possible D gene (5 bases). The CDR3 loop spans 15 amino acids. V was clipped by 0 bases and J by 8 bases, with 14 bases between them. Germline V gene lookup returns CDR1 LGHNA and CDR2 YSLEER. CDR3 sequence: CASSQDNARGDTIYF. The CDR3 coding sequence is TGCGCCAGCAGCCAAGATAACGCGCGGGGGGACACCATATATTTT.

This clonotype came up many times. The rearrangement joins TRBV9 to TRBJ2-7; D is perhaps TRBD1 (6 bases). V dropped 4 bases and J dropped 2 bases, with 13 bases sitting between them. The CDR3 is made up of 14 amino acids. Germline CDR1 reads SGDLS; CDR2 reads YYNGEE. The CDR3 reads CASSSGDIPYEQYF. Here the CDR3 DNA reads TGTGCCAGCAGCTCCGGGGACATACCCTACGAGCAGTACTTC.

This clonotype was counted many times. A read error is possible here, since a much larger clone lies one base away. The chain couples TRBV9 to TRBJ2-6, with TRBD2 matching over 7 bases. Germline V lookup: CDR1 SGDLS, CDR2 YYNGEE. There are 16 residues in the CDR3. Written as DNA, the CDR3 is TGTGCCAGCCGGGGCGGGAGCAATGGTGGGGCCAACGCCCTGACTTTC. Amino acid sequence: CASRGGSNGGANALTF.

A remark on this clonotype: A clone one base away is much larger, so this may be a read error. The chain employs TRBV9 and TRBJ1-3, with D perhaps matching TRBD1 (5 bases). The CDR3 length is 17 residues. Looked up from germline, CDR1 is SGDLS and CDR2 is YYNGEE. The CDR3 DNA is TGTGCCAGCAGCGTTGGGCTTGAGGGGAGTACTGGAACCACCATATATTTT. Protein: CASSVGLEGSTGTTIYF.

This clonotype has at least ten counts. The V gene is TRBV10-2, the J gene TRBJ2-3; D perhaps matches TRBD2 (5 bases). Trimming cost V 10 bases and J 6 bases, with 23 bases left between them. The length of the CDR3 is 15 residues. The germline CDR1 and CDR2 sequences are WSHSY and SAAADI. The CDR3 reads CATRGLGRSGDTQYF. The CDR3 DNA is TGCGCCACACGAGGGTTGGGCCGATCCGGCGATACGCAGTATTTT.

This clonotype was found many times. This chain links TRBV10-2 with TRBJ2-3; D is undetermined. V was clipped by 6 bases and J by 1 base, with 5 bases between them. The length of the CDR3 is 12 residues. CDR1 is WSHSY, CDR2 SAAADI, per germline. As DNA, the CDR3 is TGCGCCAGCAGGGACGGCACAGATACGCAGTATTTT. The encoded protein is CASRDGTDTQYF.